This T cell receptor (beta chain) was recovered during a study of blood T cell repertoires in COVID-19. Study overall: Sites across the United States, Italy and Spain contributed samples from acute and convalescent COVID-19. From T cells, B-cell-depleted T cells, or PBMCs came the material, which was cDNA or gDNA.

Enrolment of Seattle patients took place during active infection, and they were followed longitudinally. The CDR3 loop spans 13 amino acids. Between the trimmed V and J ends, which lost 4 bases and 1 base, there was a span of 8 bases. The germline CDR1 and CDR2 sequences are SGHNT and YYREEE (reference sequence). In the original analysis: Reference gene primer amplification yielded estimated nucleated cell counts. Data came from immunoSEQ multiplex PCR; TCRdb stores just in-frame clones and leaves some out. V and J calls and clone size are those listed in that table; D and trimming were worked out from the DNA. The data contain roughly 140,000 clones, roughly 88% of them singletons.

The V gene is TRBV5-4, the J gene TRBJ1-1; perhaps TRBD1 as D (6 bases). The sample consisted of peripheral blood. The sequence came from a woman aged 55 to 70 with COVID-19, enrolled during active disease. The CDR3 nucleotides read TGTGCCAGCAGCCTACAGGGGAACACTGAAGCTTTCTTT. Protein product: CASSLQGNTEAFF. Full variable domain (remainder filled in from reference TRBV5-4 and TRBJ1-1): ETGVTQSPTHLIKTRGQQVTLRCSSQSGHNTVSWYQQALGQGPQFIFQYYREEENGRGNFPPRFSGLQFPNYSSELNVNALELDDSALYLCASSLQGNTEAFFGQGTRLTVV.